The present T cell receptor beta chain was sequenced within a study of neoadjuvant nivolumab and ipilimumab in lung cancer (dated by TCRdb to about 2020). In the study overall: In the NEOSTAR trial, nivolumab was administered intravenously at 3 mg/kg on days 1, 15 and 29, and the combination arm also received ipilimumab 1 mg/kg on day 1 only. The primary trial endpoint was the major pathologic response (MPR) rate in the intention-to-treat population in each study arm. In the trial, 44 patients with operable NSCLC were treated, of whom some 23 were randomized to nivolumab monotherapy and about 21 to nivolumab plus ipilimumab. TCR repertoires in pretherapy (baseline) peripheral blood were compared with TCR repertoires in tumors resected at surgery after neoadjuvant immune checkpoint blockade. Matched pretherapy and resected tumor pairs were analyzed from seven patients, of whom four had been treated with nivolumab and three with nivolumab plus ipilimumab. Study-level results and caveats: TCR sequencing was performed in a small number of samples. Compared with tumor-adjacent uninvolved lung, resected tumors had greater TCR richness and clonality, and increases showed up in more of the dual-therapy-treated tumors. From pretherapy to surgery, increases in tumor T-cell richness and clonality were observed in three of three dual-therapy tumors but in only two of four nivolumab-treated tumors. There was no significant correlation between TCR clonality and pathologic tumor regression, and just a single major-pathologic-response sample was available for the clonality-regression analysis. A positive correlation was observed between pretherapy blood TCR richness and richness in tumors resected after neoadjuvant therapy (Spearman R ≈ 0.8).

Interpreted using the paper, the time point label stands for: at surgical resection after neoadjuvant nivolumab +/- ipilimumab. Samples came from the phase 2 randomized NEOSTAR trial, which tested neoadjuvant nivolumab or nivolumab plus ipilimumab followed by surgery in operable NSCLC. A word on this clone: This clone's antigen is unknown. No base-level quality is on record; no much larger clone is a single base apart.

The germline V gene provides CDR1 SQVTM and CDR2 ANQGSEA. The CDR3 covers 15 residues, taking in both the cysteine and the phenylalanine. Kept here is only the CDR3 DNA, which spans 45 bases and is read in frame from base 1. Germline trimming: 8 bases from V, 2 bases from J; junction bases outside gene matches: 15. The library was obtained by the immunoSEQ multiplex PCR assay. In the authors' own workflow: Repertoires were summarized in terms of richness and clonality, and significantly expanded and contracted clones between pre- and post-therapy samples were identified. Not all clones reach the TCRdb copy of this immuneACCESS table, which keeps in-frame sequences only. Checked studies attribute under half of the gap to unresolved V genes and leave the rest unexplained. The V and J calls and clone size are taken from that table; D and trimming were inferred from the DNA. This sample lists some 25,000 clones; more than 75% were detected once. The ten largest clones add up to about 9.4% of the sample.

This sequence originates from an adult with non-small cell lung cancer. The specimen comprised tumor tissue, sampled after neoadjuvant nivolumab, alone or with ipilimumab, at or shortly before surgery. The chain is assembled from TRBV29-1 and TRBJ2-7, and 7 junctional nucleotides match TRBD2. At the DNA level, the sequence is TGCAGCTCCACGGTGGCCCGGGGGGTTACCTACGAGCAGTACTTC. It is translated as CSSTVARGVTYEQYF.